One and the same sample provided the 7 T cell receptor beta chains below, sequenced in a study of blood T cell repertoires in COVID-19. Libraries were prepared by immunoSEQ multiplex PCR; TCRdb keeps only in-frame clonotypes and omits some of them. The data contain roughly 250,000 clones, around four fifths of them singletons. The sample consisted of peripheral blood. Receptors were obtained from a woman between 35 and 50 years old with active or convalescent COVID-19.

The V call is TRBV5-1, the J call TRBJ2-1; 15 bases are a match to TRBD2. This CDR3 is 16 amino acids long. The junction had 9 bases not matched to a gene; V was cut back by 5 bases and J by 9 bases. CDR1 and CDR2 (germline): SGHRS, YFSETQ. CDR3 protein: CASSRWTSGGDREQFF. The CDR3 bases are TGCGCCAGCAGTCGATGGACTAGCGGGGGGGATCGTGAGCAGTTCTTC.

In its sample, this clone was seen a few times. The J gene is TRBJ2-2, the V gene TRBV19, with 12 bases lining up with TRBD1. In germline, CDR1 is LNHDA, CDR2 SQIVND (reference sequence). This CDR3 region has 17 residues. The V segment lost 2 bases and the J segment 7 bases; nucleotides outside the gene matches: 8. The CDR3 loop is CASSIYGTGGRGGELFF. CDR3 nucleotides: TGTGCCAGTAGTATATACGGGACAGGGGGCCGAGGCGGGGAGCTGTTTTTT. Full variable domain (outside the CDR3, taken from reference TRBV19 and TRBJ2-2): DGGITQSPKYLFRKEGQNVTLSCEQNLNHDAMYWYRQDPGQGLRLIYYSQIVNDFQKGDIAEGYSVSREKKESFPLTVTSAQKNPTAFYLCASSIYGTGGRGGELFFGEGSRLTVL.

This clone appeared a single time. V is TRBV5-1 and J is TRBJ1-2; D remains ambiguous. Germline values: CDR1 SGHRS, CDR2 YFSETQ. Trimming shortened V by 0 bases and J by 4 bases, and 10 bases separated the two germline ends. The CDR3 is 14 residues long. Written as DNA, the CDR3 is TGCGCCAGCAGCTTGGGGCCCCGAAGCTATGGCTACACCTTC. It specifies CASSLGPRSYGYTF.

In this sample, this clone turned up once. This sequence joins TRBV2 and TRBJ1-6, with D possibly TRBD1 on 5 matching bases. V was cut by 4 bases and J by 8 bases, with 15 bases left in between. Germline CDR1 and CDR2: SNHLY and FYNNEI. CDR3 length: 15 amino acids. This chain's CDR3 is CASSGEGTGHSPLHF. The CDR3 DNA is TGTGCCAGCAGTGGAGAGGGGACTGGGCATTCACCCCTCCACTTT.

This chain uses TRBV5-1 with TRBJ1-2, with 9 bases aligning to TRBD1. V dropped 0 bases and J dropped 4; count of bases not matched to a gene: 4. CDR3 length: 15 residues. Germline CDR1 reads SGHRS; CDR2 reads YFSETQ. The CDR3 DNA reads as TGCGCCAGCAGCTTGGGGACAGGGGACGGCTATGGCTACACCTTC. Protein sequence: CASSLGTGDGYGYTF.

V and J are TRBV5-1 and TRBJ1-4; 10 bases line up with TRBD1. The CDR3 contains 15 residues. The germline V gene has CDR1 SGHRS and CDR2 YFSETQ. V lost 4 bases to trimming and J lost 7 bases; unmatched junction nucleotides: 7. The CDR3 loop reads CASSGTGQGTEKLFF. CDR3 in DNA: TGCGCCAGCAGCGGCACGGGACAGGGGACTGAAAAACTGTTTTTT.

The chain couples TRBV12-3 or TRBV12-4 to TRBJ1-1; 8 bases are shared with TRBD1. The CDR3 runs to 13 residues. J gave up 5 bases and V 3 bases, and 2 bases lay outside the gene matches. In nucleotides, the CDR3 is TGTGCCAGCAGTTTGGACAGGGTTACTGAAGCTTTCTTT. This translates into CASSLDRVTEAFF.